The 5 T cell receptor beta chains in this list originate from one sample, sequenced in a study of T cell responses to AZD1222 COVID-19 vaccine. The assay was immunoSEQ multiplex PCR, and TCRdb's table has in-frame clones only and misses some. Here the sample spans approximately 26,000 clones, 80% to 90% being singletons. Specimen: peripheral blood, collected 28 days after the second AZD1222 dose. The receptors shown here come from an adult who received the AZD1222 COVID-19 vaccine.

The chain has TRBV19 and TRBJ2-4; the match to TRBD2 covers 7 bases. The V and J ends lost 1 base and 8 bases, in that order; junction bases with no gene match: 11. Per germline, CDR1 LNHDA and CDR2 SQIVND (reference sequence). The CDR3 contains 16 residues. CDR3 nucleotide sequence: TGTGCCAGTAGTATAGTAATCCAGGGAGGGGCGCACATTCAGTACTTC. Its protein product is CASSIVIQGGAHIQYF.

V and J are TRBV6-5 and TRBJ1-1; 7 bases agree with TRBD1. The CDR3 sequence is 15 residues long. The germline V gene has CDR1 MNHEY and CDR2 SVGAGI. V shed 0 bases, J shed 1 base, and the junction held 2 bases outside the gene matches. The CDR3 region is CASSYSGQANTEAFF. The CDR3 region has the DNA TGTGCCAGCAGTTACTCAGGACAGGCGAACACTGAAGCTTTCTTT.

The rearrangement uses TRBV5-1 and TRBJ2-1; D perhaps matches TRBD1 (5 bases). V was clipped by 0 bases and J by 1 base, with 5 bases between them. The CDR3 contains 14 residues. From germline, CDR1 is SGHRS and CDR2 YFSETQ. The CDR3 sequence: CASSLDRSYNEQFF. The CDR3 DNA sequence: TGCGCCAGCAGCTTGGACAGGTCCTACAATGAGCAGTTCTTC.

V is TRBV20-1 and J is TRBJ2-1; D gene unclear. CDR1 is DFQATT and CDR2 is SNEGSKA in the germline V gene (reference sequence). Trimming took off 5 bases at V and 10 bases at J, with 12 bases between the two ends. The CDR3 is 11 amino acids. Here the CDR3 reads CSAADLKEQFF. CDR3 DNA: TGCAGTGCTGCCGACCTAAAAGAGCAGTTCTTC.

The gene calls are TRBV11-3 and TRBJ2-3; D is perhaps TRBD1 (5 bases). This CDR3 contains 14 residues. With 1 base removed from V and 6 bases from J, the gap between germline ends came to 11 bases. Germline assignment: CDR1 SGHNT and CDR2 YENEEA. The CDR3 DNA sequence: TGTGCCAGCAGCTTAGGTAGGGGATCGGATACGCAGTATTTT. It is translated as CASSLGRGSDTQYF. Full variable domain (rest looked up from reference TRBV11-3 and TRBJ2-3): EAGVVQSPRYKIIEKKQPVAFWCNPISGHNTLYWYLQNLGQGPELLIRYENEEAVDDSQLPKDRFSAERLKGVDSTLKIQPAELGDSAVYLCASSLGRGSDTQYFGPGTRLTVL.